Following are 2 T cell receptor beta chains from one sample sequenced in a study of blood T cell repertoires in COVID-19 (dated by TCRdb to the early 2020s). Receptors were amplified or captured by the immunoSEQ multiplex PCR assay. TCRdb holds this immuneACCESS table with in-frame rearrangements only. Some clones are missing; in checked studies, unresolved V genes explain under half, and the rest has no known cause. Here the sample has around 250,000 clones; around nine tenths occur a single time. The top ten hold more than 6.5% of the sample. The sample taken for sequencing was peripheral blood. Receptor source: a woman between 70 and 85 years old with active or convalescent COVID-19.

The chain couples TRBV10-3 to TRBJ1-1; weak D call: TRBD1 (5 bases). This CDR3 is built from 13 residues. The V end lost 11 bases, the J end lost 4 bases, and 17 bases lay between the germline ends. The germline gives CDR1 ENHRY, CDR2 SYGVKD. The CDR3 loop is CAAKPQGSTEAFF. The CDR3 bases are TGTGCCGCAAAGCCCCAGGGAAGCACTGAAGCTTTCTTT.

The rearrangement links TRBV6-4 to TRBJ2-2; 8 bases map to TRBD2. V dropped 4 bases and J dropped 4; count of bases not matched to a gene: 2. This CDR3 is 14 amino acids long. Germline V gene data show CDR1 as MRHNA and CDR2 as SNTAGT. CDR3 DNA: TGTGCCAGCAGTGCGGCGGGGGGCACCGGGGAGCTGTTTTTT. This sequence encodes CASSAAGGTGELFF.